A single sample is the source of the 8 T cell receptor beta chains below, sequenced in a study of regulatory T cells in long-lasting Graves disease. Sample time point: newly diagnosed GD, antithyroid drugs for less than 3 months. PBMC-extracted RNA yielded the TCR library. To make TCR beta libraries, researchers used iRepertoire HTBI primers and Arm-PCR of CDR3 regions. Using its own MiXCR run on the multiplex PCR reads, TCRdb lists one record per CDR3 protein. The table has around 470,000 distinct CDR3 sequences, 14% seen once. Another study also made use of these data, one on T cells in Graves' hyperthyroidism and ophthalmopathy.

Sample: peripheral blood mononuclear cells (PBMCs), taken at new diagnosis, from a patient treated with antithyroid drugs. The receptors originated from a woman aged 45-59 years with Graves disease.

In its sample, this clonotype was seen a few times. The gene calls are TRBV4-1 and TRBJ2-3, with D perhaps matching TRBD2 (5 bases). This CDR3 region has 15 residues. Germline-derived CDR1 and CDR2 are MGHRA and YSYEKL. The V gene lost 2 bases and the J gene lost 4 bases, with 13 bases spanning the gap. The CDR3 protein is CASSQISDLSDTQYF. The CDR3 DNA reads as TGCGCCAGCAGCCAAATTAGCGATCTCTCAGATACGCAGTATTTT.

V is TRBV28 and J is TRBJ2-1; TRBD1 or TRBD2 may be the D gene (5 bases each). This CDR3 has 16 residues. Trimming cost V 5 bases and J 4 bases, with 18 bases left between them. Germline V gives CDR1 MDHEN, CDR2 SYDVKM. CDR3 region: CASSNDRDPTYNEQFF. The CDR3 DNA reads as TGTGCCAGCAGTAATGACCGGGACCCTACGTACAATGAGCAGTTCTTC.

In regard to this clonotype: A much bigger clone sits one base away, suggesting this may be a read error. The J gene is TRBJ2-3, the V gene TRBV14; D is perhaps TRBD2 (6 bases). The germline V gene has CDR1 SGHDN and CDR2 FVKESK. The CDR3 has 17 residues. In DNA form, the CDR3 reads TGTGCCAGCAGCCAAGGGAGGGACTCCTCAAGCACAGATGCGCAGTATTTT. As protein: CASSQGRDSSSTDAQYF.

A few counts support this clonotype. V gene TRBV27 combines with J gene TRBJ1-5, with 8 bases matching TRBD1. The CDR3 extends over 18 amino acids. CDR1 is MNHEY and CDR2 is SMNVEV in the germline V gene (reference sequence). The V gene end was trimmed by 2 bases and the J gene end by 3 bases; junction bases not matched to a gene: 12. Here the CDR3 DNA reads TGTGCCAGCAGTTTAATCCAGGACAGGGCCCACTCCAATCAGCCCCAGCATTTT. Its translation: CASSLIQDRAHSNQPQHF.

This clonotype was counted a few times. This sequence joins TRBV12-3 or TRBV12-4 and TRBJ2-3; 7 positions agree with TRBD2. This CDR3 is 16 amino acids long. Trimming at V came to 4 bases and at J to 5 bases, leaving 12 bases not matched to a gene. CDR3 amino acids: CASSSPGGRHRDTQYF. The CDR3, as DNA: TGTGCCAGCAGTTCCCCGGGAGGTCGACACAGAGATACGCAGTATTTT.

This clonotype showed up many times. The chain combines TRBV6-1 with TRBJ1-2; D gene ambiguous. CDR1 and CDR2 from the germline V gene are MNHNS and SASEGT. The V gene lost 0 bases and the J gene lost 7 bases, with 15 bases spanning the gap. The CDR3 contains 15 residues. The CDR3 DNA reads TGTGCCAGCAGTGAAGCGGCATGGGCGGAGGTTGGCTACACCTTC. It codes for CASSEAAWAEVGYTF.

This chain links TRBV5-4 with TRBJ2-7; TRBD1 matches 10 bases. The CDR3 consists of 15 residues. V lost 4 bases and J lost 2; bases outside the gene matches: 6. The germline gives CDR1 SGHNT, CDR2 YYREEE (reference sequence). The CDR3: CASSTGTGDAYEQYF. The CDR3 DNA reads TGTGCCAGCAGCACCGGGACAGGGGATGCCTACGAGCAGTACTTC.

This clonotype occurred many times. The chain is built from TRBV20-1 and TRBJ1-1, with D perhaps matching TRBD1 (6 bases). The CDR3 contains 13 residues. In germline, CDR1 is DFQATT, CDR2 SNEGSKA (reference sequence). Trimming took 0 bases from V and 3 from J, leaving 8 bases between them. DNA for the CDR3: TGCAGTGCTAGAGAAGCAGGGGACACTGAAGCTTTCTTT. It specifies CSAREAGDTEAFF.